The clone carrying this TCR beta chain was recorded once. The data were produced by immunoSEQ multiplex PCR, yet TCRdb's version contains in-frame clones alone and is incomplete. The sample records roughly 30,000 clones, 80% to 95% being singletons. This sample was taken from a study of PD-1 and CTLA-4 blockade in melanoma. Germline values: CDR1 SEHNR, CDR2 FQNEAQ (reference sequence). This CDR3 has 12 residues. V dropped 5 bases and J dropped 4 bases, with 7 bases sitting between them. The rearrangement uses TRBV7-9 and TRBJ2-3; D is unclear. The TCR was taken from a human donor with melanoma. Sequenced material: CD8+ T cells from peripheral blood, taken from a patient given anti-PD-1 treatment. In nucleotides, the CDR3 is TGTGCCAGCAGCCCACCGGCAGATACGCAGTATTTT. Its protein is CASSPPADTQYF.